The entry that follows covers one TCR beta chain sequence. This entry belongs to a study of OX40 agonist ivuxolimab in advanced cancers. Study-level information: A male proportion of under 90% was recorded, with mean age approximately 64 years and range roughly 23 to 79.

Germline V lookup: CDR1 LGHNA, CDR2 YNFKEQ. Trimming took 2 bases from V and 8 from J; bases not matched to a gene: 4. The CDR3 has 14 residues. Some clones are missing from TCRdb's copy, which holds only in-frame ones; the method was immunoSEQ multiplex PCR. There are around 50,000 clones in the sample; around nine tenths occur only once, and about 3.3% lies in the top ten. Sequencing was performed on CD4+ or CD8+ T cells sorted from blood, taken in a trial of the OX40 agonist ivuxolimab. The source of this sequence is an adult with an advanced solid tumor such as melanoma, head and neck, liver or kidney cancer. The rearrangement links TRBV4-2 to TRBJ1-4; TRBD1 matches at 8 bases. CDR3 DNA sequence: TGTGCCAGCAGCCAACGCCGGGACAGGGAAAAACTGTTTTTT. Its translation: CASSQRRDREKLFF.